These 21 T cell receptor beta chains originate from one sample sequenced in a study of T-cell reconstitution after alpha-beta-depleted transplantation in children. The TCRbeta library was prepared with unique molecular identifiers. TCRdb ran MiXCR on the PCR reads and lists one entry per CDR3 protein. The repertoire holds about 340,000 distinct CDR3 sequences, under 20% seen once, with around 38% in the top ten. The material was PBMCs, mostly from graft donor cells, obtained 360 days after TCRalphabeta/CD19-depleted stem cell transplant. These receptors were taken from a male patient aged 2-9 years who had a stem cell transplant for acute lymphoblastic leukemia, so the T cells may come from the graft donor.

This clonotype turned up a few times. This chain connects TRBV20-1 to TRBJ1-1; 7 bases map to TRBD1. V lost 3 bases and J lost 5; bases outside the gene matches: 18. This CDR3 comprises 17 residues. The V gene's germline CDR1 is DFQATT and CDR2 SNEGSKA (reference sequence). CDR3 protein: CSASPTGPVILGTEAFF. The CDR3, as DNA: TGCAGTGCTAGCCCGACAGGGCCAGTTATATTGGGGACTGAAGCTTTCTTT.

Ten or more counts support this clonotype. The J gene is TRBJ2-2, the V gene TRBV11-2, with TRBD2 matching 9 bases. V shed 5 bases, J shed 4 bases, and the junction held 5 bases outside the gene matches. The CDR3 has 15 residues. The V gene's germline CDR1 is SGHAT and CDR2 FQNNGV. This CDR3 is CASSRGLAFTGELFF. In DNA form, the CDR3 reads TGTGCCAGCAGCCGCGGACTAGCGTTCACCGGGGAGCTGTTTTTT.

The CDR3 is CASSLKLVESNNEQFF. Here the CDR3 DNA reads TGTGCCAGCAGTTTAAAGTTAGTCGAAAGTAACAATGAGCAGTTCTTC. The chain joins TRBV12-3 or TRBV12-4 to TRBJ2-1; D gene uncertain. The CDR3 is 16 residues long. V shed 2 bases and J shed 5 bases, with 16 bases lying between them.

CDR3 loop: CSARVTHTGELFF. As DNA, the CDR3 is TGCAGTGCTAGGGTGACTCACACCGGGGAGCTGTTTTTT. The chain has TRBV20-1 and TRBJ2-2; D gene uncertain. Germline loops: CDR1 DFQATT, CDR2 SNEGSKA (reference sequence). Trimming cost V 3 bases and J 3 bases, with 8 bases left between them. CDR3 size: 13 residues.

In its sample, this clonotype was seen a few times. V and J are TRBV4-3 and TRBJ2-1; D is possibly TRBD1 or TRBD2 (6 bases each). V was shortened by 0 bases and J by 7 bases, with 16 bases between the two germline ends. Per the germline V gene, CDR1 is LGHNA and CDR2 is YSLEER. The CDR3 has 16 residues. The CDR3 sequence is CASSQEYGGASNEQFF. The CDR3 DNA follows: TGCGCCAGCAGCCAAGAATACGGGGGCGCGAGTAATGAGCAGTTCTTC.

This clonotype occurred a few times. The chain combines TRBV20-1 with TRBJ1-1; 8 nucleotides agree with TRBD1. CDR3 length equals 12 residues. V shed 4 bases and J 11 bases; nucleotides not matched to a gene: 9. Germline V gene lookup returns CDR1 DFQATT and CDR2 SNEGSKA (reference sequence). For the CDR3, the DNA is TGCAGTGCTACCGGGACAGGTTTTCGTGCTTTCTTT. Its protein product is CSATGTGFRAFF.

This clonotype was counted between two and nine times. The chain employs TRBV7-8 and TRBJ2-5; D is unclear. The V gene's germline CDR1 is SGHVS and CDR2 FQNEAQ. The germline V and J ends were trimmed by 1 base and 9 bases, with 9 bases remaining between them. The CDR3 runs 12 residues. CDR3 in DNA: TGTGCCAGCAGCTTAGTGCGTAGTCCCCAGTACTTC. Translating it yields CASSLVRSPQYF.

The chain uses TRBV12-3 or TRBV12-4 and TRBJ2-5; 7 bases fit TRBD1. V was clipped by 6 bases and J by 5 bases; unmatched bases: 15. This CDR3 region has 16 residues. The CDR3 spells CASRPRLTGVPETQYF. CDR3 coding DNA: TGTGCCAGCAGACCCCGGCTAACAGGGGTTCCGGAGACCCAGTACTTC.

V and J are TRBV6-5 and TRBJ1-1, with 9 bases identical to TRBD1. Germline lookup yields CDR1 MNHEY and CDR2 SVGAGI. Trimming took 6 bases from V and 6 from J; bases not matched to a gene: 11. The CDR3 length is 15 residues. The CDR3 bases are TGTGCCAGCAGCCTCCGGGACAGGGTTCTTGCTGAAGCTTTCTTT. As protein: CASSLRDRVLAEAFF.

This chain joins TRBV6-2 or TRBV6-3 and TRBJ2-1; D not resolved. The CDR3 extends over 13 amino acids. With 6 bases removed from V and 9 bases from J, the gap between germline ends came to 15 bases. Germline V gives CDR1 MNHEY, CDR2 SVGEGT. The chain's CDR3 is CASSDIRRAEQFF. In DNA, the CDR3 is TGTGCCAGCAGCGACATTAGAAGGGCTGAGCAGTTCTTC.

This clonotype was detected only a few times. The chain uses TRBV12-3 or TRBV12-4 and TRBJ1-1; D perhaps matches TRBD1 (6 bases). V was shortened by 4 bases and J by 4 bases, with 13 bases between the two germline ends. This CDR3 comprises 14 residues. The CDR3 loop is CASSYHPQGTEAFF. The CDR3 coding sequence is TGTGCCAGCAGTTACCACCCACAGGGCACTGAAGCTTTCTTT.

Only a few counts were recorded for this clonotype. The J gene is TRBJ2-2, the V gene TRBV3-1; D not certain. The CDR3 contains 13 residues. Germline assignment: CDR1 LGHDT and CDR2 YNNKEL (reference sequence). Trimming took 1 base from V and 8 from J, leaving 8 bases between them. The CDR3 DNA sequence: TGTGCCAGCAGCCAAGTTAGAGGAGGGGAGCTGTTTTTT. This translates into CASSQVRGGELFF.

This chain joins TRBV10-3 and TRBJ1-1; D uncertain. Trimming removed 6 bases at V and 4 bases at J, with 9 bases between. CDR3 size: 12 residues. Germline V lookup: CDR1 ENHRY, CDR2 SYGVKD. The CDR3 DNA is TGTGCCATCAGAGAGGGAGCCACTGAAGCTTTCTTT. It is translated as CAIREGATEAFF.

Only a few counts were recorded for this clonotype. The chain is built from TRBV19 and TRBJ1-2; 8 bases line up with TRBD1. V gave up 5 bases and J gave up 10 bases; unmatched junction bases: 6. Germline lookup yields CDR1 LNHDA and CDR2 SQIVND (reference sequence). The CDR3 extends over 12 amino acids. CDR3 nucleotides: TGTGCCAGTAGTTCCGGGACAGGACTCTACACCTTC. Translation: CASSSGTGLYTF. Together with reference TRBV19 and TRBJ1-2, the CDR3 gives the full variable domain: DGGITQSPKYLFRKEGQNVTLSCEQNLNHDAMYWYRQDPGQGLRLIYYSQIVNDFQKGDIAEGYSVSREKKESFPLTVTSAQKNPTAFYLCASSSGTGLYTFGSGTRLTVV.

This clonotype showed up just a few times. The CDR3 loop reads CSARVGGEGPYNEQFF. CDR3 coding DNA: TGCAGTGCTAGAGTTGGGGGGGAGGGACCTTACAATGAGCAGTTCTTC. This sequence joins TRBV20-1 and TRBJ2-1; 7 bases map to TRBD2. CDR1 and CDR2 (germline): DFQATT, SNEGSKA (reference sequence). This CDR3 is 16 amino acids long. Unmatched junction bases numbered 10, after V lost 1 base and J lost 4 bases.

This clonotype was detected a few times. V gene TRBV28 combines with J gene TRBJ2-4; maybe TRBD2 (5 bases). Germline CDR1 and CDR2: MDHEN and SYDVKM. V was cut by 6 bases and J by 0 bases, with 12 bases left in between. This CDR3 comprises 15 residues. CDR3 protein: CASSVGLLAKNIQYF. The CDR3 nucleotides read TGTGCCAGCAGCGTTGGACTGCTAGCCAAAAACATTCAGTACTTC.

This chain connects TRBV7-6 to TRBJ2-1, with a weak D call TRBD1 (6 bases). From germline, CDR1 is SGHVS and CDR2 FNYEAQ. This CDR3 contains 14 residues. V lost 1 base, J lost 7 bases, and 11 bases lay in between. This CDR3 is CASSLGTGINEQFF. CDR3 DNA: TGTGCCAGCAGCTTAGGTACAGGGATTAATGAGCAGTTCTTC.

V gene TRBV4-3 combines with J gene TRBJ2-3; maybe TRBD1 (5 bases). Germline values: CDR1 LGHNA, CDR2 YSLEER. With 0 bases removed from V and 2 bases from J, the gap between germline ends came to 6 bases. There are 14 residues in the CDR3. The CDR3 nucleotides read TGCGCCAGCAGCCAAGAACAGGACACAGATACGCAGTATTTT. This gives the protein CASSQEQDTDTQYF.

The chain couples TRBV29-1 to TRBJ1-4, with D possibly matching TRBD1 (5 bases). Germline CDR1 and CDR2: SQVTM and ANQGSEA. Trimming left V 6 bases short and J 5 bases short, with 10 bases between. The CDR3 runs 12 residues. The CDR3 nucleotides read TGCAGCGTCCCGGGGCTCAATGAAAAACTGTTTTTT. This translates into CSVPGLNEKLFF. Based on the CDR3 plus reference TRBV29-1 and TRBJ1-4, the full variable domain is SAVISQKPSRDICQRGTSLTIQCQVDSQVTMMFWYRQQPGQSLTLIATANQGSEATYESGFVIDKFPISRPNLTFSTLTVSNMSPEDSSIYLCSVPGLNEKLFFGSGTQLSVL.

This clonotype was counted between two and nine times. The chain joins TRBV6-5 to TRBJ1-2; the D gene is possibly TRBD1 (5 bases). The CDR3 runs to 14 residues. Germline loops: CDR1 MNHEY, CDR2 SVGAGI. V was pared by 2 bases and J by 4 bases, with 11 bases between. CDR3 sequence: CASSYRGGGYGYTF. CDR3 DNA sequence: TGTGCCAGCAGTTACAGGGGAGGAGGCTATGGCTACACCTTC.

The CDR3 loop is CASSLGQGRSHEQYF. DNA of the CDR3: TGTGCCAGCAGCTTAGGACAGGGTCGGTCCCACGAGCAGTACTTC. The rearrangement joins TRBV7-2 to TRBJ2-7; 7 positions match TRBD1. Germline CDR1 is SGHTA and CDR2 is FQGNSA. The CDR3 spans 15 residues. J gave up 5 bases and V 1 base, and 8 bases lay outside the gene matches. The complete variable domain, with remaining parts taken from reference TRBV7-2 and TRBJ2-7, reads GAGVSQSPSNKVTEKGKDVELRCDPISGHTALYWYRQSLGQGLEFLIYFQGNSAPDKSGLPSDRFSAERTGGSVSTLTIQRTQQEDSAVYLCASSLGQGRSHEQYFGPGTRLTVT.